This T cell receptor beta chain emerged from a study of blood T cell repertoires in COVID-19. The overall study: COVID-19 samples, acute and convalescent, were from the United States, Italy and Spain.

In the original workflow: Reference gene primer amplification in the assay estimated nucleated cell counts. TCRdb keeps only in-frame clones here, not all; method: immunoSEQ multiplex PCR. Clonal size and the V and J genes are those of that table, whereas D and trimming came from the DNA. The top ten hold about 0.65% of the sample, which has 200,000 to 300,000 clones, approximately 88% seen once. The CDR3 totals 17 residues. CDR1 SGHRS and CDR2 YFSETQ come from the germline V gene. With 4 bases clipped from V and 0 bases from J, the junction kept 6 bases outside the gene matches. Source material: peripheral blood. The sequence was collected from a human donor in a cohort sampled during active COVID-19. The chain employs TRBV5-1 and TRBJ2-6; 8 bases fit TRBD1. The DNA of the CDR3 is TGCGCCAGCAGCGGGGGGACAGGCATCTCTGGGGCCAACGTCCTGACTTTC. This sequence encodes CASSGGTGISGANVLTF.